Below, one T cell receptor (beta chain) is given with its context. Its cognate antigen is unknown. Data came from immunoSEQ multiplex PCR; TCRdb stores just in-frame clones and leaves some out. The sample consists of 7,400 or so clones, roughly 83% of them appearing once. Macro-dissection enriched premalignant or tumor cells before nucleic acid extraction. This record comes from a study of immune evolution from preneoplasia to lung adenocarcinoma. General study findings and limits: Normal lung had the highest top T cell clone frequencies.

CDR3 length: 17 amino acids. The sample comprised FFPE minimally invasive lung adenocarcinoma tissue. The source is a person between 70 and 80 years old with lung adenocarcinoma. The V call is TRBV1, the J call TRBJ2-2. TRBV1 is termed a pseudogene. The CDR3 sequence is CTNYDPEGPVNTGELFF. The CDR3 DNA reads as TGCACCAACTATGATCCTGAGGGACCCGTAAACACCGGGGAGCTGTTTTTT.